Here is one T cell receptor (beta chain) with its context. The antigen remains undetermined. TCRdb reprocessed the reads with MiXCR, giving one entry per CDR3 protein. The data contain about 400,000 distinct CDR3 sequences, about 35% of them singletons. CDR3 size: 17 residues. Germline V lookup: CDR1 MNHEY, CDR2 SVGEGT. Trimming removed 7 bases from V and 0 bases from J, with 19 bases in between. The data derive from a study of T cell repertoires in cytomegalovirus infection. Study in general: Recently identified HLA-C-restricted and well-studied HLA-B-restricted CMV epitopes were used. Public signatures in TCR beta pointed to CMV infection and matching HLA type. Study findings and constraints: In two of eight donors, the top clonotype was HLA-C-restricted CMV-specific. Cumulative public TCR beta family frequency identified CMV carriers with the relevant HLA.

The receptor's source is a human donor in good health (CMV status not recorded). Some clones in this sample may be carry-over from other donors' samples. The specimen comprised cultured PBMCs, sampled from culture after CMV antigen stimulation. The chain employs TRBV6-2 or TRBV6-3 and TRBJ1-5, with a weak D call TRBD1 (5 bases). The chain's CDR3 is CASIVGPGFYSNQPQHF. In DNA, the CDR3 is TGTGCCAGCATTGTGGGGCCCGGATTTTATAGCAATCAGCCCCAGCATTTT.